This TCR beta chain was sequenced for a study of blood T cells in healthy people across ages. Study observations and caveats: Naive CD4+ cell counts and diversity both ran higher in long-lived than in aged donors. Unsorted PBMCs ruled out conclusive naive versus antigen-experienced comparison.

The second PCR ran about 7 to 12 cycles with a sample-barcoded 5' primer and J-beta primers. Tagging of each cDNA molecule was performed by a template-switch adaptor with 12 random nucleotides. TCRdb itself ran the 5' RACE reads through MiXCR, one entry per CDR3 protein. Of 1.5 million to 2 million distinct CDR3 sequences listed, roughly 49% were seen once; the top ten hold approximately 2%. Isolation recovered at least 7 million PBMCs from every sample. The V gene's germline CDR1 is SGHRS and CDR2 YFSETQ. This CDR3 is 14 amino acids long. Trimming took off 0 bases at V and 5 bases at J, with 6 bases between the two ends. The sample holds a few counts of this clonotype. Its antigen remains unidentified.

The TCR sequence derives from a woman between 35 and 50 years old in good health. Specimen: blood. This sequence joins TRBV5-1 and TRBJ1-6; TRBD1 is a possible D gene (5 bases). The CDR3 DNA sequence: TGCGCCAGCAGCTTGGCCAGGGATAATTCACCCCTCCACTTT. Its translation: CASSLARDNSPLHF.